Presented here are 7 T cell receptor beta chains from one specimen sequenced in a study of blood T cell repertoires in COVID-19. Sequencing used immunoSEQ multiplex PCR; TCRdb keeps in-frame clones, though not all of them. The data show hundreds of thousands of clones, with roughly 91% seen just once and 2% to 2.5% held by the top ten. The specimen was PBMCs or T cells enriched from blood (not recorded which). The receptors stem from an older woman in a cohort exposed to, infected with or recovered from COVID-19 (not recorded which).

The chain carries TRBV19 and TRBJ1-5; 9 bases align to TRBD1. There are 19 residues in the CDR3. Per germline, CDR1 LNHDA and CDR2 SQIVND (reference sequence). The trim removed 6 bases at V and 0 bases at J, leaving 15 bases unmatched. DNA for the CDR3: TGTGCCAGTAGAGAGCCGGGACAGGGACTTCAAAATAGCAATCAGCCCCAGCATTTT. This encodes CASREPGQGLQNSNQPQHF.

The J gene is TRBJ2-2, the V gene TRBV28; 8 nucleotides agree with TRBD1. The CDR3 is made up of 16 amino acids. The ends lost 4 bases at V and 3 bases at J; junction bases unmatched: 7. The germline CDR1 and CDR2 sequences are MDHEN and SYDVKM. The CDR3 region is CASSSGQGVYTGELFF. As DNA, the CDR3 is TGTGCCAGCAGTTCCGGACAGGGAGTTTACACCGGGGAGCTGTTTTTT.

This clone was counted between two and nine times. The sample contains more than one DNA sequence encoding this CDR3. The V and J genes are TRBV4-3 and TRBJ1-4; TRBD1 agrees at 10 bases. The germline V gene has CDR1 LGHNA and CDR2 YSLEER. CDR3 length: 15 residues. The V and J ends lost 0 bases and 5 bases, in that order; junction bases with no gene match: 0. CDR3 in amino acids: CASSQEGQGNEKLFF. The CDR3 DNA reads TGCGCCAGCAGCCAAGAGGGACAGGGGAATGAAAAACTGTTTTTT.

CDR3 in DNA: TGTGCCAGCAGCTTGGAACTCAGGGACATCTATGGCTACACCTTC. It yields the protein CASSLELRDIYGYTF. This chain joins TRBV5-6 and TRBJ1-2; a weak D match, TRBD1 (6 bases). The CDR3 length is 15 residues. The V gene's germline CDR1 is SGHDT and CDR2 YYEEEE. Between the trimmed V and J ends, which lost 0 bases and 4 bases, there was a span of 13 bases.

The chain combines TRBV6-5 with TRBJ1-6; no clear D. Germline CDR1 reads MNHEY; CDR2 reads SVGAGI. Trimming pared 2 bases from V and 6 bases from J, leaving 8 bases between. This CDR3 has 14 residues. The CDR3 nucleotides read TGTGCCAGCAGTTACGAGGATTCTAATTCACCCCTCCACTTT. Translated, it gives CASSYEDSNSPLHF.

The V call is TRBV18, the J call TRBJ1-5; 7 nucleotides agree with TRBD1. The CDR3 sequence is 14 residues long. CDR1 and CDR2 (germline): KGHSH, LQKENI. Unmatched junction bases numbered 7, after V lost 4 bases and J lost 7 bases. CDR3 protein: CASSQEGARQPQHF. CDR3 bases: TGTGCCAGCTCACAAGAGGGGGCGAGACAGCCCCAGCATTTT.

V gene TRBV10-1 combines with J gene TRBJ2-2; 11 bases agree with TRBD1. The CDR3 length is 15 residues. The V and J ends lost 8 bases and 0 bases, in that order; junction bases with no gene match: 2. CDR1 is WNHNN, CDR2 SYGVQD, per germline (reference sequence). CDR3 sequence reads: CASGGQGANTGELFF. The CDR3, as DNA: TGCGCCAGCGGGGGACAGGGGGCGAACACCGGGGAGCTGTTTTTT.